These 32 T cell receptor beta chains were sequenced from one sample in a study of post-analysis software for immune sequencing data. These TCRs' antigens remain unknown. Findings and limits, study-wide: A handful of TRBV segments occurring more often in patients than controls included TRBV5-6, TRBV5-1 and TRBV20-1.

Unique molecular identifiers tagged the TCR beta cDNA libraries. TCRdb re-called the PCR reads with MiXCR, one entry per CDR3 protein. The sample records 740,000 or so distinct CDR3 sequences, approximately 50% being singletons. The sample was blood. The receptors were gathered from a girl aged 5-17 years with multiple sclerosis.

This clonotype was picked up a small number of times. The CDR3: CAWSGGTWDGETQYF. The CDR3 DNA reads as TGTGCCTGGAGCGGGGGGACCTGGGATGGGGAGACCCAGTACTTC. The chain couples TRBV30 to TRBJ2-5; 7 positions agree with TRBD2. Per germline, CDR1 GTSNPN and CDR2 SVGIG (reference sequence). The CDR3 loop spans 15 amino acids. V dropped 3 bases and J dropped 5; count of bases not matched to a gene: 12.

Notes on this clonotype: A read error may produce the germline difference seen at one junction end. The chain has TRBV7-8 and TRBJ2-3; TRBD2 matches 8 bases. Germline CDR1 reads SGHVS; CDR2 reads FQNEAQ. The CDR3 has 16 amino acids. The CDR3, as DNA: TGTGCCAACAGCTCAGCGGGGGACACATCCACAGATACGCAGTATTTT. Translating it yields CANSSAGDTSTDTQYF.

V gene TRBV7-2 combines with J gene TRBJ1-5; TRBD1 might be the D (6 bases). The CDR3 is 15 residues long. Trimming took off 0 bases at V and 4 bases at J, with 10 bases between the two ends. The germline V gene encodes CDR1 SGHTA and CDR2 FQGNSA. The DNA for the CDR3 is TGTGCCAGCAGCTTAGCCGGGACACGGAATCAGCCCCAGCATTTT. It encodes CASSLAGTRNQPQHF. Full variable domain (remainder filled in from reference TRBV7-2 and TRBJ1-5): GAGVSQSPSNKVTEKGKDVELRCDPISGHTALYWYRQSLGQGLEFLIYFQGNSAPDKSGLPSDRFSAERTGGSVSTLTIQRTQQEDSAVYLCASSLAGTRNQPQHFGDGTRLSIL.

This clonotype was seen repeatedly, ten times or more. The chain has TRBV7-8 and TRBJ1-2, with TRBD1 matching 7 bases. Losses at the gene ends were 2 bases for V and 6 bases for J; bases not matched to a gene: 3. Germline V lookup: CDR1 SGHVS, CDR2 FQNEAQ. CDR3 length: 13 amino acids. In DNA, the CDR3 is TGTGCCAGCAGCTTACGACAGGGCAATGGCTACACCTTC. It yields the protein CASSLRQGNGYTF.

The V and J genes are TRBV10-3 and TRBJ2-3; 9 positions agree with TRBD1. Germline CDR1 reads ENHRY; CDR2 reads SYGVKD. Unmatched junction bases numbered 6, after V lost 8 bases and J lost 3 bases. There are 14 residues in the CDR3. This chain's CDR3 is CAIAGTGRTDTQYF. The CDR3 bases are TGTGCCATCGCCGGGACAGGGAGGACAGATACGCAGTATTTT.

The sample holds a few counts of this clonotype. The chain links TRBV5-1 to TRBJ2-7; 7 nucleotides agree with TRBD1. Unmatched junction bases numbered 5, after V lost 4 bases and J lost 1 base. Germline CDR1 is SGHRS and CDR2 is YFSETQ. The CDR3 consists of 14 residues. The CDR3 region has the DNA TGCGCCAGCAGCATCCGGGACAGATCCTACGAGCAGTACTTC. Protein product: CASSIRDRSYEQYF.

The CDR3 loop reads CASSQAGGIVTGELFF. The CDR3 DNA reads as TGCGCCAGCAGCCAGGCAGGGGGAATTGTAACCGGGGAGCTGTTTTTT. The chain uses TRBV4-1 and TRBJ2-2, with 7 nucleotides matching TRBD1. The V segment lost 3 bases and the J segment 5 bases; nucleotides outside the gene matches: 9. Germline CDR1 reads MGHRA; CDR2 reads YSYEKL. The CDR3 contains 16 residues.

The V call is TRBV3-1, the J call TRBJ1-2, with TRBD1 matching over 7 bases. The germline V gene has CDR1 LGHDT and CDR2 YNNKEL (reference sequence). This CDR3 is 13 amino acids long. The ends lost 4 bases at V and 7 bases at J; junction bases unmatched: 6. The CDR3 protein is CASSRGQVVGYTF. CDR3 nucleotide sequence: TGTGCCAGCAGCCGCGGACAGGTTGTTGGCTACACCTTC. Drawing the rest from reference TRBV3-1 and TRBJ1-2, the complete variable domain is DTAVSQTPKYLVTQMGNDKSIKCEQNLGHDTMYWYKQDSKKFLKIMFSYNNKELIINETVPNRFSPKSPDKAHLNLHINSLELGDSAVYFCASSRGQVVGYTFGSGTRLTVV.

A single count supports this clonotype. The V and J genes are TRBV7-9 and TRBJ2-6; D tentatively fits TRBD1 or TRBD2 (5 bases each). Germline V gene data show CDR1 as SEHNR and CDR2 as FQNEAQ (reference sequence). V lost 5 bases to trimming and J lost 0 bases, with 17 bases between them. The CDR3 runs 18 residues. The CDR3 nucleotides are TGTGCCAGCAGCCTAACCGCGGGTAGGGGCTCTGGGGCCAACGTCCTGACTTTC. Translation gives CASSLTAGRGSGANVLTF.

CDR3 sequence reads: CASSFRTSGGRIRETQYF. The CDR3 region has the DNA TGTGCCAGCAGCTTTCGAACTAGCGGAGGGAGGATCCGAGAGACCCAGTACTTC. The rearrangement joins TRBV5-6 to TRBJ2-7; the match to TRBD2 covers 8 bases. The DNA matches TRBJ2-5 better at its end, which makes the J call doubtful. CDR1 is SGHDT and CDR2 is YYEEEE in the germline V gene. The CDR3 loop spans 18 amino acids.

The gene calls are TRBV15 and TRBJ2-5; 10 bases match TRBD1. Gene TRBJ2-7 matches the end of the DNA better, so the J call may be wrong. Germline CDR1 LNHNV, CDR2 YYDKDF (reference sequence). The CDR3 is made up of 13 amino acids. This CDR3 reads CATAPGQGNEQYF. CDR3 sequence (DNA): TGTGCCACCGCACCGGGACAGGGGAACGAGCAGTACTTC.

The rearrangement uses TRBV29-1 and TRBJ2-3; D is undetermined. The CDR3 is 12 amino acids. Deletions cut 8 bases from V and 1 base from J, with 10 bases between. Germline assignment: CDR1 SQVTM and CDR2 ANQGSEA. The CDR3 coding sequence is TGCAGCTGCGGACCTCGCACAGATACGCAGTATTTT. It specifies CSCGPRTDTQYF.

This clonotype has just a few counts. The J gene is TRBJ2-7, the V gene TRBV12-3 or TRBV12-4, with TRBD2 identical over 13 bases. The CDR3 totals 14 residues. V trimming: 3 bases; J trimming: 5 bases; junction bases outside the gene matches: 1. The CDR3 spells CASSFGTSGNEQYF. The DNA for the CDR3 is TGTGCCAGCAGTTTCGGGACTAGCGGGAACGAGCAGTACTTC.

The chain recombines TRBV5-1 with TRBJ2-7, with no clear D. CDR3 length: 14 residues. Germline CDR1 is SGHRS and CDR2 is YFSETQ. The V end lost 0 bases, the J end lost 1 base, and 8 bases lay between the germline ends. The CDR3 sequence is CASSLGARSYEQYF. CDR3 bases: TGCGCCAGCAGCTTGGGGGCTCGGTCCTACGAGCAGTACTTC.

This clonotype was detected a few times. The CDR3 nucleotides are TGTGCCAGCTCCGGGACACAAGAGACCCAGTACTTC. Encoded protein: CASSGTQETQYF. The rearrangement joins TRBV19 to TRBJ2-5; TRBD1 might be the D (6 bases). This CDR3 has 12 amino acids. CDR1 LNHDA and CDR2 SQIVND come from the germline V gene (reference sequence). V lost 9 bases to trimming and J lost 2 bases, with 10 bases between them.

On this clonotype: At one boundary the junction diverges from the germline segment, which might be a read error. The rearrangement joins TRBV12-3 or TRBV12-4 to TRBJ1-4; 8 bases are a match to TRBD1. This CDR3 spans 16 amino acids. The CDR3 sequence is CASSLSVGRGLEKRFF. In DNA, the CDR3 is TGTGCCAGCAGTTTATCGGTCGGCAGGGGGCTTGAAAAACGGTTTTTT.

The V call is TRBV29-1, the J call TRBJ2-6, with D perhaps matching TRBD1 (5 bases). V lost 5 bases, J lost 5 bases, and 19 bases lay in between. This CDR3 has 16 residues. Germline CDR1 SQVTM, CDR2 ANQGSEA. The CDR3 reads CSVSAGFDLRANVLTF. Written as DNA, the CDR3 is TGCAGCGTTTCGGCAGGGTTTGATTTAAGGGCCAACGTCCTGACTTTC.

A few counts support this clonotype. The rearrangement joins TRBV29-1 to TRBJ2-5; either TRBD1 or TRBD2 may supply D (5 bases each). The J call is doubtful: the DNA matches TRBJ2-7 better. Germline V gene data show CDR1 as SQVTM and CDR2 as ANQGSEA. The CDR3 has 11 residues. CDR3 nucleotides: TGCAGCGTTGATGAGGGGTACGAGCAGTACTTC. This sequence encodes CSVDEGYEQYF.

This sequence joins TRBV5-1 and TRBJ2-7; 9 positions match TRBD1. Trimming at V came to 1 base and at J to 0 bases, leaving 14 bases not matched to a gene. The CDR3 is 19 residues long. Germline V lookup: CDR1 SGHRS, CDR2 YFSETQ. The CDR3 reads CASSLNTGGSIGLSYEQYF. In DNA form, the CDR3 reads TGCGCCAGCAGCTTGAACACAGGGGGCTCTATTGGGCTCTCCTACGAGCAGTACTTC.

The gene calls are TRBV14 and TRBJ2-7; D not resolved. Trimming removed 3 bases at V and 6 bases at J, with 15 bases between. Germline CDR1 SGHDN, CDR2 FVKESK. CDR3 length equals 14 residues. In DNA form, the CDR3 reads TGTGCCAGCAGCCAGATCAGAGCTTGGGGCGAGCAGTACTTC. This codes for CASSQIRAWGEQYF.

The CDR3 region has the DNA TGTGCCAGCAGGCTAGGACGGGGCGAGCAGTACTTC. The encoded protein is CASRLGRGEQYF. The chain carries TRBV6-1 and TRBJ2-7; maybe TRBD2 (5 bases). CDR1 is MNHNS, CDR2 SASEGT, per germline. The CDR3 is made up of 12 amino acids. V gave up 6 bases and J gave up 6 bases, with 12 bases separating them.

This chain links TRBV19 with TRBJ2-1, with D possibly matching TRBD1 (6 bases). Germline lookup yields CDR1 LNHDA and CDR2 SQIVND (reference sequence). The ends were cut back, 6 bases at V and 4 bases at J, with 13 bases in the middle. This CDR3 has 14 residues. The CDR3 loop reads CASRNGTHYNEQFF. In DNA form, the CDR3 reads TGTGCCAGTAGAAACGGGACACATTACAATGAGCAGTTCTTC.

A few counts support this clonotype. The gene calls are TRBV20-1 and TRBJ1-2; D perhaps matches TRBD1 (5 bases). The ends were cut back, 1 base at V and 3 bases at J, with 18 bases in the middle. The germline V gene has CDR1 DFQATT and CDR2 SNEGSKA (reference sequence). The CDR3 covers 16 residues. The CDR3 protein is CSARGGSGSLDYGYTF. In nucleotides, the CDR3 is TGCAGTGCTAGAGGGGGATCAGGGTCGTTGGACTATGGCTACACCTTC.

CDR3 protein: CASSLRAAGVAGPYEQYF. The CDR3 nucleotides are TGTGCCAGCAGCTTACGGGCAGCGGGAGTTGCCGGACCCTACGAGCAGTACTTC. This rearrangement joins TRBV7-9 to TRBJ2-7, with 8 bases identical to TRBD2. After removal of 2 bases from V and 2 bases from J, the junction contained 14 bases not matched to a gene. The length of the CDR3 is 18 residues. Per germline, CDR1 SEHNR and CDR2 FQNEAQ (reference sequence).

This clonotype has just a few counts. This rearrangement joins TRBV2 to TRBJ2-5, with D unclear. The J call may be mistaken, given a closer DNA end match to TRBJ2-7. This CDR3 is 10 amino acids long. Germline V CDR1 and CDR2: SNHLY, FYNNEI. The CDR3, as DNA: TGTGCCAGCAGTGATCGCGAGCAGTACTTC. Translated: CASSDREQYF.

CDR3 amino acids: CSASMRTDTQYF. In DNA, the CDR3 is TGCAGTGCATCAATGCGTACAGATACGCAGTATTTT. The chain links TRBV20-1 to TRBJ2-3; D unclear. This CDR3 has 12 residues. Germline lookup yields CDR1 DFQATT and CDR2 SNEGSKA (reference sequence). Trimming pared 6 bases from V and 3 bases from J, leaving 10 bases between.

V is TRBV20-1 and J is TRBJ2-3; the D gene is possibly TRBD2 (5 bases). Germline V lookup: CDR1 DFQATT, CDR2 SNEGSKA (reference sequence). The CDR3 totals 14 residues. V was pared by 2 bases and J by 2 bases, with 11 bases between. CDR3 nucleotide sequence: TGCAGTGCTAGATCTGGACTTTCCACAGATACGCAGTATTTT. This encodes CSARSGLSTDTQYF.

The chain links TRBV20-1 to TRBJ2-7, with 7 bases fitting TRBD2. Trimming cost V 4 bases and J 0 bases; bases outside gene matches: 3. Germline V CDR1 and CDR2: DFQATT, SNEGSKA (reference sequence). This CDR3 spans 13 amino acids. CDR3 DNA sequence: TGCAGTGCTACCGGGGAGGGCTCCTACGAGCAGTACTTC. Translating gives CSATGEGSYEQYF.

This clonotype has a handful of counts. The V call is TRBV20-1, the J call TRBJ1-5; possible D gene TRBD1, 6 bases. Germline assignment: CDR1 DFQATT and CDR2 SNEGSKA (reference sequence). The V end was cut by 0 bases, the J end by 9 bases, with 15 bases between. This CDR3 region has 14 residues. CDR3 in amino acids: CSARDGGRLGPQHF. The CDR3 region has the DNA TGCAGTGCTAGAGATGGGGGGCGCCTTGGGCCCCAGCATTTT.

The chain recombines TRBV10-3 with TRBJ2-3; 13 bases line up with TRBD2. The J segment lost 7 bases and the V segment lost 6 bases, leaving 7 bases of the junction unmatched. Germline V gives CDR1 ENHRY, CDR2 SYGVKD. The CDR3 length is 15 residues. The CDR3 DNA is TGTGCCATCAGATCCGGGACTAGCGGGAACAATACGCAGTATTTT. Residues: CAIRSGTSGNNTQYF.

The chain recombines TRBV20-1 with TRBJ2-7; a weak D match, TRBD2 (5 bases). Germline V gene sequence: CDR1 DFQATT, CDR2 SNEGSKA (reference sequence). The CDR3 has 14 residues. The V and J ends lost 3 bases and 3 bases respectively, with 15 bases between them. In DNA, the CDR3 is TGCAGTGCTAGCGTCCAGCGGCCGTTCTACGAGCAGTACTTC. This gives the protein CSASVQRPFYEQYF.

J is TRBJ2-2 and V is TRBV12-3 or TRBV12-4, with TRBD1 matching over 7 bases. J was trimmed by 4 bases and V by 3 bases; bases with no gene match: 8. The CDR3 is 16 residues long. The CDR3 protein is CASSFPGTETTGELFF. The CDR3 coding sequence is TGTGCCAGCAGTTTCCCCGGGACAGAGACCACCGGGGAGCTGTTTTTT.